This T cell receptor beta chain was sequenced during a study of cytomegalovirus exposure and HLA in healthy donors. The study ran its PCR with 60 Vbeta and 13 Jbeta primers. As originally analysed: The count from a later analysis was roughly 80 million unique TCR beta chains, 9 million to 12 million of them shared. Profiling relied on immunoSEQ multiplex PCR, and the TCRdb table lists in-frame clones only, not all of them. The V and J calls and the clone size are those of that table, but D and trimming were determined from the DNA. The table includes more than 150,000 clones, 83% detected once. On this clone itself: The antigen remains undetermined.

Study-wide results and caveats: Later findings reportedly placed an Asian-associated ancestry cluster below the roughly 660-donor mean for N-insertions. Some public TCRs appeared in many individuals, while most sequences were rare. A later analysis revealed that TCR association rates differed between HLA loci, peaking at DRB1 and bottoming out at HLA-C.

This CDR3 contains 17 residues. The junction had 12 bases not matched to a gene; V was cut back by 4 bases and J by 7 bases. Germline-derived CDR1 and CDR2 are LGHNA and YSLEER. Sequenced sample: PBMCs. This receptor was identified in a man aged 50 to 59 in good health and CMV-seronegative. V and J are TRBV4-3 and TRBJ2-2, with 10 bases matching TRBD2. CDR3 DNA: TGCGCCAGCAGCCGGGGGGGGGCTAGCGGGAGTTTCGGGGAGCTGTTTTTT. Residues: CASSRGGASGSFGELFF.